Listed below are T cell receptor beta chains from one sample, sequenced in a study of blood T cell repertoires in COVID-19. Generated by immunoSEQ multiplex PCR, the TCRdb table keeps only in-frame clones and is missing some. The sample carries around 190,000 clones, 65% to 90% recorded once. The sample comprised peripheral blood. The receptors here all came from a human donor in a cohort sampled during active COVID-19. CDR3s leave out the opening cysteine and the closing phenylalanine or tryptophan. Some rows mark clone size as missing; the rest say once, few, many or name a class of expanded clone.

CDR3aa	v_gene	j_gene	abundance
ASSTDRTLEQY	TRBV18	TRBJ2-7	NA
ASSERQDNQPQH	TRBV10-2	TRBJ1-5	NA
ASSGLVDNEQF	TRBV10-1	TRBJ2-1	NA
ASSWGGVQTDTQY	TRBV5-4	TRBJ2-3	NA
ASSPTTVHEQY	TRBV6-5	TRBJ2-7	NA
ASSIAGTGGYEQY	TRBV19	TRBJ2-7	few
ASSFTGTSRSNEQF	TRBV5-5	TRBJ2-1	NA
ASSQDTRGAGANVLT	TRBV3-1/TRBV3-2	TRBJ2-6	NA
ASSDLLTGGVDTQY	TRBV19	TRBJ2-3	NA
ASSGSSGEHTDTQY	TRBV27	TRBJ2-3	NA
ASSGTSGMVAYNEQF	TRBV18	TRBJ2-1	NA
ASSFRQGRTEAF	TRBV5-1	TRBJ1-1	many
ASSLEQGAYGYT	TRBV5-6	TRBJ1-2	NA
ASSVRQGVADTQY	TRBV7-9	TRBJ2-3	NA
ASSPGLKWTEAF	TRBV18	TRBJ1-1	NA
ASSIVGDIGGELF	TRBV19	TRBJ2-2	few
ASSFPGLLNTEAF	TRBV28	TRBJ1-1	NA
ASSKPGQTSYEQY	TRBV7-9	TRBJ2-7	NA
ASSQGGQYTEAF	TRBV3-1/TRBV3-2	TRBJ1-1	NA
ASSDVGIPGTGELF	TRBV6-4	TRBJ2-2	NA
ASSQGAAVDEQF	TRBV7-9	TRBJ2-1	NA
ASGRQEQY	TRBV28	TRBJ2-7	NA
ASSPGTAQETQY	TRBV7-2	TRBJ2-5	NA
ASSSRDSGGTDTQY	TRBV7-6	TRBJ2-3	NA
ASSRTGNQPQH	TRBV9	TRBJ1-5	NA
ASSLGDLTNEKLF	TRBV28	TRBJ1-4	NA
ASSQSGGVEAF	TRBV28	TRBJ1-1	NA
ASSLGTSGRGTQETQY	TRBV5-1	TRBJ2-5	NA
ASSDVTGVITEAF	TRBV2	TRBJ1-1	NA
ASSLNLGGSYNSPLH	TRBV5-4	TRBJ1-6	NA